The 21 T cell receptor beta chains below come from one sample, sequenced in a study of blood T cell repertoires in COVID-19. Repertoires were generated with immunoSEQ multiplex PCR, while TCRdb's copy carries only in-frame clones and drops some. The data contain some 99,000 clones, about 79% of them singletons. Sequences were obtained from peripheral blood. The receptors here all came from a woman older than 75 with active or convalescent COVID-19.

V and J are TRBV19 and TRBJ2-2, with D possibly being TRBD1 (6 bases). The germline V and J ends were trimmed by 4 bases and 3 bases, with 12 bases remaining between them. Looked up from germline, CDR1 is LNHDA and CDR2 is SQIVND (reference sequence). This CDR3 has 15 amino acids. CDR3 bases: TGTGCCAGTAGTAAGGAGGCAGGGGACACCGGGGAGCTGTTTTTT. Translation gives CASSKEAGDTGELFF.

The chain recombines TRBV7-8 with TRBJ2-5; 7 nucleotides match TRBD2. With V trimmed by 1 base and J by 5 bases, 4 bases remained unmatched. The CDR3 consists of 14 residues. Per germline, CDR1 SGHVS and CDR2 FQNEAQ. CDR3 in DNA: TGTGCCAGCAGCTTAGGGCGGGAGAGTGAGACCCAGTACTTC. Translation: CASSLGRESETQYF.

This chain links TRBV2 with TRBJ2-5; possible D gene TRBD2, 5 bases. The CDR3 sequence is 12 residues long. With 7 bases removed from V and 4 bases from J, the gap between germline ends came to 10 bases. The germline V gene has CDR1 SNHLY and CDR2 FYNNEI. This CDR3 is CASTTRTETQYF. For the CDR3, the DNA is TGTGCCAGCACAACTAGAACAGAGACCCAGTACTTC.

The chain couples TRBV6-4 to TRBJ2-1; D may be TRBD1 (5 bases). The CDR3 runs to 18 residues. CDR1 is MRHNA and CDR2 is SNTAGT in the germline V gene. Trimming took 6 bases from V and 2 from J, leaving 23 bases between them. The CDR3 DNA sequence: TGTGCCAGCAGAAACCCCGTTTCAGTGGGCAGGGCCTACAATGAGCAGTTCTTC. This gives the protein CASRNPVSVGRAYNEQFF.

The V and J genes are TRBV9 and TRBJ2-3; 9 nucleotides match TRBD2. V gave up 0 bases and J gave up 6 bases; unmatched junction bases: 5. Germline V CDR1 and CDR2: SGDLS, YYNGEE. The CDR3 covers 15 residues. CDR3 residues: CASSVELAGTDTQYF. CDR3 in DNA: TGTGCCAGCAGCGTAGAGCTAGCGGGAACCGATACGCAGTATTTT.

The chain recombines TRBV5-1 with TRBJ2-1; 9 positions agree with TRBD2. Trimming at V came to 4 bases and at J to 8 bases, leaving 13 bases not matched to a gene. This CDR3 is 16 amino acids long. Germline values: CDR1 SGHRS, CDR2 YFSETQ. CDR3 region: CASSLNSGTSSYEQFF. The CDR3 nucleotides read TGCGCCAGCAGCCTAAACTCCGGGACTAGCTCCTATGAGCAGTTCTTC.

The V and J genes are TRBV12-3 or TRBV12-4 and TRBJ1-3; D is ambiguous. The CDR3 spans 11 residues. Trimming shortened V by 3 bases and J by 5 bases, and 2 bases separated the two germline ends. As DNA, the CDR3 is TGTGCCAGCAGTTTCAGAAACACCATATATTTT. Residues: CASSFRNTIYF.

The chain employs TRBV19 and TRBJ2-1, with 10 positions matching TRBD2. The CDR3 loop spans 17 amino acids. Losses at the gene ends were 7 bases for V and 0 bases for J; bases not matched to a gene: 9. CDR1 LNHDA and CDR2 SQIVND come from the germline V gene (reference sequence). The CDR3 reads CASTPWASGSSYNEQFF. CDR3 DNA: TGTGCCAGTACCCCATGGGCTAGCGGGAGCTCCTACAATGAGCAGTTCTTC.

The chain recombines TRBV24-1 with TRBJ1-1; D is unresolved. CDR3 size: 11 residues. The V end lost 7 bases, the J end lost 6 bases, and 8 bases lay between the germline ends. The germline gives CDR1 KGHDR, CDR2 SFDVKD. CDR3 loop: CATREGSEAFF. CDR3 DNA sequence: TGTGCCACCAGGGAGGGTTCTGAAGCTTTCTTT.

About this clone itself: The junction does not match germline at one end; this may be a read error. The chain combines TRBV7-3 with TRBJ1-6; possible D gene TRBD1, 6 bases. The CDR3 is 15 amino acids. The V gene's germline CDR1 is SGHTA and CDR2 FQGTGA. The CDR3 nucleotides read TGTGCCAGCAGCTTAAATACAGGGCCCATGTCACTCCTCCACTTT. Its protein product is CASSLNTGPMSLLHF.

The chain carries TRBV11-3 and TRBJ2-2; 12 bases align to TRBD2. V trimming: 4 bases; J trimming: 5 bases; junction bases outside the gene matches: 11. Germline loops: CDR1 SGHNT, CDR2 YENEEA. This CDR3 is 18 amino acids long. CDR3 in amino acids: CASSSEGILAGGTGELFF. In DNA, the CDR3 is TGTGCCAGCAGCTCGGAGGGGATACTAGCGGGAGGAACCGGGGAGCTGTTTTTT.

V is TRBV5-1 and J is TRBJ1-4, with 12 bases fitting TRBD1. The length of the CDR3 is 17 residues. V lost 6 bases and J lost 8; bases outside the gene matches: 14. Per the germline V gene, CDR1 is SGHRS and CDR2 is YFSETQ. The CDR3 is CASKRDRGRSHGEKLFF. The CDR3 DNA is TGCGCCAGCAAACGGGACAGGGGGCGTTCTCACGGGGAAAAACTGTTTTTT.

The chain's CDR3 is CASSHRKGGGNTIYF. The CDR3 DNA reads TGTGCCAGCAGCCACCGTAAGGGAGGGGGAAACACCATATATTTT. The chain recombines TRBV28 with TRBJ1-3; no firm D call. The germline V gene has CDR1 MDHEN and CDR2 SYDVKM. CDR3 length: 15 amino acids. Trimming shortened V by 6 bases and J by 4 bases, and 16 bases separated the two germline ends. The variable domain in full, with the rest retrieved from reference TRBV28 and TRBJ1-3, is DVKVTQSSRYLVKRTGEKVFLECVQDMDHENMFWYRQDPGLGLRLIYFSYDVKMKEKGDIPEGYSVSREKKERFSLILESASTNQTSMYLCASSHRKGGGNTIYFGEGSWLTVV.

The chain is built from TRBV14 and TRBJ2-3; unclear D gene. Germline V gene data show CDR1 as SGHDN and CDR2 as FVKESK. The V end was cut by 0 bases, the J end by 7 bases, with 5 bases between. The CDR3 length is 12 residues. The CDR3 protein is CASSQDRYTQYF. CDR3 coding DNA: TGTGCCAGCAGCCAAGATCGGTATACGCAGTATTTT.

V is TRBV20-1 and J is TRBJ1-2; no clear D. CDR1 is DFQATT and CDR2 is SNEGSKA in the germline V gene (reference sequence). Trimming left V 8 bases short and J 8 bases short, with 15 bases between. CDR3 length equals 11 residues. As DNA, the CDR3 is TGCAGTCCTACCTTAGCGGCGGGCTACACCTTC. Residues: CSPTLAAGYTF.

The chain has TRBV5-1 and TRBJ2-5; possibly TRBD2 for D (6 bases). CDR3 length: 14 amino acids. Trimming removed 5 bases at V and 2 bases at J, with 13 bases between. Germline CDR1 and CDR2: SGHRS and YFSETQ. CDR3 protein: CASRRRDIQETQYF. CDR3 coding DNA: TGCGCCAGCAGAAGGCGGGATATACAAGAGACCCAGTACTTC.

The V call is TRBV10-3, the J call TRBJ2-1; 10 nucleotides agree with TRBD2. J lost 2 bases, V lost 0 bases, and 1 base had no gene match. The CDR3 sequence is 16 residues long. Germline CDR1 and CDR2: ENHRY and SYGVKD. Here the CDR3 reads CAISESTSGTYNEQFF. The CDR3 DNA is TGTGCCATCAGTGAGTCAACTAGCGGGACCTACAATGAGCAGTTCTTC.

This clone was recorded once. This chain joins TRBV29-1 and TRBJ1-2; D is undetermined. The CDR3 is 14 residues long. Trimming took 7 bases from V and 0 from J, leaving 15 bases between them. Germline loops: CDR1 SQVTM, CDR2 ANQGSEA. The chain's CDR3 is CSAGGIGTNYGYTF. The CDR3 region has the DNA TGCAGCGCTGGAGGGATCGGCACTAACTATGGCTACACCTTC.

The chain carries TRBV7-9 and TRBJ1-5; D may be TRBD1 (6 bases). V lost 0 bases, J lost 11 bases, and 20 bases lay in between. The CDR3 loop spans 16 amino acids. The germline V gene has CDR1 SEHNR and CDR2 FQNEAQ (reference sequence). The DNA of the CDR3 is TGTGCCAGCAGCTTAGCGTCGGGCAGGGGTGGGTCAGCCCAGCATTTT. Its translation is CASSLASGRGGSAQHF.

This chain connects TRBV27 to TRBJ2-3; 10 nucleotides agree with TRBD2. Looked up from germline, CDR1 is MNHEY and CDR2 is SMNVEV (reference sequence). Germline trimming cut 7 bases from V and 3 bases from J; bases unmatched to any gene: 10. The CDR3 sequence is 16 residues long. The DNA for the CDR3 is TGTGCCAGCATTCCAGCGGGAGGGCCGTGGACAGATACGCAGTATTTT. Translating it yields CASIPAGGPWTDTQYF.

This clone has only one observation. V gene TRBV28 combines with J gene TRBJ1-1; 8 nucleotides align to TRBD1. CDR1 and CDR2 from the germline V gene are MDHEN and SYDVKM. Trimming cost V 6 bases and J 2 bases; bases outside gene matches: 5. The CDR3 extends over 14 amino acids. CDR3 nucleotides: TGTGCCAGCAGCTCCGGACAGGGCAACACTGAAGCTTTCTTT. Residues: CASSSGQGNTEAFF. Full variable domain (missing parts from reference TRBV28 and TRBJ1-1): DVKVTQSSRYLVKRTGEKVFLECVQDMDHENMFWYRQDPGLGLRLIYFSYDVKMKEKGDIPEGYSVSREKKERFSLILESASTNQTSMYLCASSSGQGNTEAFFGQGTRLTVV.